This T cell receptor (beta chain) was found in a study of blood T cell repertoires in COVID-19. At the level of the study: Samples came from the United States, Italy and Spain, spanning acute and convalescent COVID-19. PBMCs, B-cell-depleted T cells, or T cells provided the cDNA or gDNA that made up the material.

This CDR3 contains 14 residues. V shed 4 bases, J shed 3 bases, and the junction held 2 bases outside the gene matches. Germline V lookup: CDR1 LGHDT, CDR2 YNNKEL (reference sequence). TCRdb's copy holds only in-frame clones and misses some; the assay was immunoSEQ multiplex PCR. The table lists tens of thousands of clones, 80% to 85% of them singletons, with about 2% in the top ten. This sequence joins TRBV3-1 (or the pseudogene TRBV3-2) and TRBJ1-1, with 10 bases fitting TRBD1. The receptor was isolated from an older woman with acute or convalescent COVID-19. Sequenced material: peripheral blood. The CDR3 nucleotides read TGTGCCAGCAGCCCAGGACAGGGGGACACTGAAGCTTTCTTT. The encoded protein is CASSPGQGDTEAFF.